This paragraph covers one T cell receptor (beta chain) sequence. What it binds is unknown. Terminally differentiated effector memory CD45RA+ cells were excluded by CCR7 positive selection of CD45RO-negative cells. Some clones are missing from TCRdb's copy, which holds only in-frame ones; the method was immunoSEQ multiplex PCR. Among about 1.9 million clones listed, about 94% were seen once. These data are taken from a study of shared clonotypes between healthy human individuals. Findings and caveats of the study: Apart from blood, nothing was sampled; tissue repertoires likely differ. Researchers found naive subsets generally carried larger estimated richness than memory subsets.

Germline V gives CDR1 MDHEN, CDR2 SYDVKM. The CDR3 length is 16 residues. V lost 1 base and J lost 4; bases outside the gene matches: 7. The sample was naive CD8+ T cells from PBMCs. The sequence was obtained from a man between 18 and 35 years old in good health. Some clones in this sample may be carry-over from other donors' samples. This sequence joins TRBV28 and TRBJ2-3, with TRBD1 matching 8 bases. The CDR3 DNA reads as TGTGCCAGCAGTTTATTTTCCCAGGGGGCCGCAGATACGCAGTATTTT. Translated: CASSLFSQGAADTQYF.